This T cell receptor beta chain originates from a study of identical twins. Each CDR3 protein gets one entry after TCRdb re-called the 5' RACE reads with MiXCR. The profile covers about 890,000 distinct CDR3 sequences, with 10% to 15% appearing a single time and roughly 1.5% taken by the ten largest. Germline V CDR1 and CDR2: MNHEY, SVGAGI. Trimming stripped 3 bases from V and 6 bases from J, with 15 bases between. The CDR3 extends over 15 amino acids. These data were likewise used in another study, on yellow fever vaccine responses in identical twins.

The receptor comes from a woman between 18 and 29 years old in good health. The sample consisted of PBMCs. J is TRBJ2-4 and V is TRBV6-5, with D maybe TRBD1 (5 bases). CDR3 nucleotide sequence: TGTGCCAGCAGTTATACAGGCCATACTCTAAACATTCAGTACTTC. This codes for CASSYTGHTLNIQYF.